The 28 T cell receptor beta chains listed next were all sequenced from one sample in a study of T-cell memory formation after mild COVID-19. MiXCR, run by TCRdb on the 5' RACE reads, gives a single entry per CDR3 protein. The data contain some 330,000 distinct CDR3 sequences, around 21% of them seen just once; the ten biggest clones take up around an eighth. Sequenced input: PBMCs or a T cell subset sorted from them (not recorded which). The receptors here all came from an adult woman who had mild COVID-19 (a few samples of this study predate the infection). Cell type and time point are not known.

A few counts support this clonotype. The chain combines TRBV6-5 with TRBJ2-5; the match to TRBD2 covers 7 bases. V shed 2 bases and J 3 bases; nucleotides not matched to a gene: 15. Germline CDR1 and CDR2: MNHEY and SVGAGI. CDR3 length equals 18 residues. CDR3 DNA: TGTGCCAGCAGTTACGGCTTTTGGCCGGGGGGTTCGGAAGAGACCCAGTACTTC. Amino acid sequence: CASSYGFWPGGSEETQYF.

V is TRBV11-2 and J is TRBJ2-4; D gene uncertain. Germline CDR1 SGHAT, CDR2 FQNNGV. The CDR3 loop spans 13 amino acids. V shed 8 bases and J shed 11 bases, with 19 bases lying between them. In DNA, the CDR3 is TGTGCCAGCCTCCCCTCGGAAAGTCCATTTCAGTACTTC. Translated: CASLPSESPFQYF.

The genes are TRBV5-4 and TRBJ2-7; no firm D call. Germline V CDR1 and CDR2: SGHNT, YYREEE (reference sequence). Deletions cut 3 bases from V and 7 bases from J, with 17 bases between. This CDR3 is 14 amino acids long. CDR3 residues: CASSSVLQRGEQYF. DNA of the CDR3: TGTGCCAGCAGCTCGGTCCTTCAGAGAGGAGAGCAGTACTTC.

In this sample, this clonotype turned up a few times. This rearrangement joins TRBV10-3 to TRBJ2-6; D possibly uses TRBD1 or TRBD2 (5 bases each). The CDR3 spans 16 residues. V gave up 2 bases and J gave up 0 bases, with 8 bases separating them. Germline CDR1 is ENHRY and CDR2 is SYGVKD. The CDR3 spells CAISETGLSGANVLTF. DNA of the CDR3: TGTGCCATCAGTGAGACAGGACTCTCTGGGGCCAACGTCCTGACTTTC.

V usage is TRBV12-3 or TRBV12-4 and J usage is TRBJ2-2; maybe TRBD1 (6 bases). The length of the CDR3 is 12 residues. V was cut by 4 bases and J by 10 bases, with 10 bases left in between. The CDR3 nucleotides are TGTGCCAGCAGTTACAGGGACCCGGAGCTGTTTTTT. Its protein is CASSYRDPELFF.

In its sample, this clonotype was seen a few times. The chain uses TRBV25-1 and TRBJ1-4; 11 nucleotides line up with TRBD1. Per the germline V gene, CDR1 is MGHDK and CDR2 is SYGVNS. J was trimmed by 5 bases and V by 3 bases; bases with no gene match: 5. This CDR3 comprises 16 residues. The CDR3 loop reads CASSDWGTGGNEKLFF. The DNA for the CDR3 is TGTGCCAGCAGTGATTGGGGGACAGGGGGGAATGAAAAACTGTTTTTT.

The chain has TRBV27 and TRBJ2-7; 7 nucleotides line up with TRBD1. Germline V gene sequence: CDR1 MNHEY, CDR2 SMNVEV (reference sequence). This CDR3 region has 14 residues. The V gene end was trimmed by 7 bases and the J gene end by 2 bases; junction bases not matched to a gene: 8. CDR3 sequence reads: CASTPGDSTYEQYF. For the CDR3, the DNA is TGTGCCAGCACCCCCGGGGACAGCACCTACGAGCAGTACTTC.

This clonotype was detected only a few times. V is TRBV15 and J is TRBJ2-2; D might be TRBD1 or TRBD2, each matching 5 bases. The CDR3 length is 16 residues. Between the trimmed V and J ends, which lost 0 bases and 8 bases, there was a span of 16 bases. Germline V gives CDR1 LNHNV, CDR2 YYDKDF (reference sequence). DNA for the CDR3: TGTGCCACCAGCAGAGATTGGGGGATCGGCGGGGGGGAGCTGTTTTTT. Translated: CATSRDWGIGGGELFF.

This chain connects TRBV6-2 or TRBV6-3 to TRBJ2-2, with TRBD2 matching 7 bases. The CDR3 has 14 amino acids. The germline gives CDR1 MNHEY, CDR2 SVGEGT. With V trimmed by 6 bases and J by 5 bases, 6 bases remained unmatched. CDR3 sequence (DNA): TGTGCCAGCAGAGGCGGGAGCCGGACCGGGGAGCTGTTTTTT. Residues: CASRGGSRTGELFF.

The genes are TRBV20-1 and TRBJ1-2; 7 nucleotides agree with TRBD1. V lost 1 base and J lost 2; bases outside the gene matches: 7. CDR1 and CDR2 from the germline V gene are DFQATT and SNEGSKA (reference sequence). The CDR3 loop spans 15 amino acids. CDR3 DNA sequence: TGCAGTGCTAGAGGGGAACAGGGGCTCAACTATGGCTACACCTTC. Its protein product is CSARGEQGLNYGYTF.

The V gene is TRBV29-1, the J gene TRBJ1-1; TRBD1 aligns across 9 bases. Germline CDR1 reads SQVTM; CDR2 reads ANQGSEA. The CDR3 contains 15 residues. V dropped 3 bases and J dropped 5; count of bases not matched to a gene: 10. The CDR3 loop reads CSVDLLQGAGTEAFF. In DNA form, the CDR3 reads TGCAGCGTTGATCTCTTACAGGGGGCGGGAACTGAAGCTTTCTTT.

Only one count was recorded for this clonotype. The chain links TRBV5-1 to TRBJ2-7, with D perhaps TRBD2 (5 bases). The CDR3 totals 14 residues. Trimming cost V 1 base and J 3 bases, with 11 bases left between them. Per germline, CDR1 SGHRS and CDR2 YFSETQ. The CDR3 sequence is CASSLFGKFYEQYF. The CDR3, as DNA: TGCGCCAGCAGCTTGTTCGGGAAGTTCTACGAGCAGTACTTC.

The rearrangement joins TRBV29-1 to TRBJ2-7; D perhaps matches TRBD1 (6 bases). Deletions cut 4 bases from V and 4 bases from J, with 8 bases between. Per germline, CDR1 SQVTM and CDR2 ANQGSEA. This CDR3 is 11 amino acids long. The DNA for the CDR3 is TGCAGCGTTGTACAGGGTTACGAGCAGTACTTC. It specifies CSVVQGYEQYF.

This chain joins TRBV14 and TRBJ2-1; 7 nucleotides align to TRBD1. The ends lost 3 bases at V and 1 base at J; junction bases unmatched: 3. Germline loops: CDR1 SGHDN, CDR2 FVKESK. This CDR3 is built from 15 residues. CDR3 DNA: TGTGCCAGCAGCCAGACGACAGGGTCCTACAATGAGCAGTTCTTC. Its protein product is CASSQTTGSYNEQFF.

In this sample, this clonotype turned up a few times. This sequence joins TRBV18 and TRBJ2-3; tentatively, D is TRBD1 or TRBD2 (5 bases each). Deletions cut 1 base from V and 6 bases from J, with 11 bases between. Germline V lookup: CDR1 KGHSH, CDR2 LQKENI. The CDR3 runs to 14 residues. Here the CDR3 reads CASSPRDLWDTQYF. Here the CDR3 DNA reads TGTGCCAGCTCACCACGGGACCTCTGGGATACGCAGTATTTT.

This clonotype was recorded a few times. The V gene is TRBV9, the J gene TRBJ2-3; no reliable D call. The germline V and J ends were trimmed by 1 base and 4 bases, with 7 bases remaining between them. Germline CDR1 and CDR2: SGDLS and YYNGEE. The CDR3 has 13 residues. CDR3 in DNA: TGTGCCAGCAGCGTAATTCCTGCAGATACGCAGTATTTT. Its protein product is CASSVIPADTQYF.

This clonotype came up many times. The V gene is TRBV6-5, the J gene TRBJ2-1; D might be TRBD1 or TRBD2, each matching 6 bases. Trimming stripped 4 bases from V and 10 bases from J, with 11 bases between. This CDR3 region has 12 residues. The germline V gene encodes CDR1 MNHEY and CDR2 SVGAGI. For the CDR3, the DNA is TGTGCCAGCAGTTTCGGGGGCCTGGAGCAGTTCTTC. Translating gives CASSFGGLEQFF.

The chain combines TRBV27 with TRBJ1-2; 8 bases agree with TRBD1. The CDR3 is 11 residues long. Germline-derived CDR1 and CDR2 are MNHEY and SMNVEV (reference sequence). Unmatched junction bases numbered 0, after V lost 8 bases and J lost 4 bases. The CDR3 loop is CASGQGYGYTF. The CDR3 DNA reads TGTGCCAGCGGACAGGGCTATGGCTACACCTTC.

The chain links TRBV2 to TRBJ2-2; D possibly corresponds to TRBD1 (6 bases). V was trimmed by 6 bases and J by 0 bases, leaving 11 bases between them. CDR3 length: 15 amino acids. Germline-derived CDR1 and CDR2 are SNHLY and FYNNEI. DNA for the CDR3: TGTGCCAGCAGGCTCGGACAGACGAACACCGGGGAGCTGTTTTTT. It yields the protein CASRLGQTNTGELFF.

Only a few counts were recorded for this clonotype. V gene TRBV27 combines with J gene TRBJ2-1; no clear D gene. Trimming left V 3 bases short and J 4 bases short, with 10 bases between. Germline V gives CDR1 MNHEY, CDR2 SMNVEV (reference sequence). The CDR3 length is 14 residues. CDR3 region: CASSFGFLYNEQFF. The CDR3 DNA sequence: TGTGCCAGCAGTTTCGGCTTTTTATACAATGAGCAGTTCTTC.

The V call is TRBV5-1, the J call TRBJ1-1, with a tentative D call TRBD1 (6 bases). The CDR3 contains 16 residues. Germline lookup yields CDR1 SGHRS and CDR2 YFSETQ. Trimming pared 7 bases from V and 3 bases from J, leaving 22 bases between. DNA for the CDR3: TGCGCCAGCGCGGAGGGACACTGGGACTTGGACACTGAAGCTTTCTTT. Translated, it gives CASAEGHWDLDTEAFF.

The chain combines TRBV7-3 with TRBJ2-1; D possibly corresponds to TRBD2 (5 bases). CDR3 size: 14 residues. V was cut by 3 bases and J by 7 bases, with 13 bases left in between. Germline V gives CDR1 SGHTA, CDR2 FQGTGA. CDR3 amino acids: CASSFLAPGNEQFF. CDR3 DNA sequence: TGTGCCAGCAGCTTCCTAGCTCCGGGGAATGAGCAGTTCTTC.

This clonotype was counted only a few times. This chain connects TRBV14 to TRBJ2-2; D remains unclear. The CDR3 runs 15 residues. V lost 2 bases to trimming and J lost 4 bases, with 11 bases between them. Germline V lookup: CDR1 SGHDN, CDR2 FVKESK. CDR3 nucleotide sequence: TGTGCCAGCAGCCAATGGAAGTACGGCACCGGGGAGCTGTTTTTT. Encoded protein: CASSQWKYGTGELFF.

V usage is TRBV20-1 and J usage is TRBJ1-2; 7 positions match TRBD1. Per germline, CDR1 DFQATT and CDR2 SNEGSKA (reference sequence). Trimming took 3 bases from V and 5 from J; bases not matched to a gene: 9. The CDR3 covers 14 residues. In DNA form, the CDR3 reads TGCAGTGCTAGTCGTGGGACAGCGGGTTATGGCTACACCTTC. Amino acid sequence: CSASRGTAGYGYTF.

V is TRBV12-3 or TRBV12-4 and J is TRBJ2-3, with D tentatively TRBD1 (6 bases). V shed 5 bases and J shed 3 bases, with 12 bases lying between them. The CDR3 extends over 14 amino acids. This CDR3 is CASSIRGRTDTQYF. As DNA, the CDR3 is TGTGCCAGCAGTATCAGGGGAAGGACAGATACGCAGTATTTT.

There are a few counts of this clonotype. This sequence joins TRBV2 and TRBJ2-1, with TRBD2 as a possible D gene (6 bases). CDR3 size: 17 residues. Per germline, CDR1 SNHLY and CDR2 FYNNEI. The germline V and J ends were trimmed by 3 bases and 6 bases, with 21 bases remaining between them. For the CDR3, the DNA is TGTGCCAGCAGTGATGGTCACCAGACGGGACTCACCAATGAGCAGTTCTTC. Its protein is CASSDGHQTGLTNEQFF.

This clonotype came up a few times. The J gene is TRBJ1-2, the V gene TRBV12-3 or TRBV12-4; no clear D gene. This CDR3 has 14 residues. The V end was cut by 6 bases, the J end by 4 bases, with 15 bases between. The CDR3 loop is CASSQWDVPYGYTF. The CDR3 DNA reads as TGTGCCAGCAGCCAGTGGGATGTACCCTATGGCTACACCTTC.

This clonotype turned up a few times. The chain carries TRBV11-3 and TRBJ2-2; D might be TRBD1 (7 bases). Trimming took off 5 bases at V and 6 bases at J, with 16 bases between the two ends. This CDR3 region has 15 residues. From germline, CDR1 is SGHNT and CDR2 YENEEA. The CDR3 spells CASSPRPGGSGELFF. CDR3 DNA sequence: TGTGCCAGCAGCCCCCGCCCAGGGGGGTCCGGGGAGCTGTTTTTT.